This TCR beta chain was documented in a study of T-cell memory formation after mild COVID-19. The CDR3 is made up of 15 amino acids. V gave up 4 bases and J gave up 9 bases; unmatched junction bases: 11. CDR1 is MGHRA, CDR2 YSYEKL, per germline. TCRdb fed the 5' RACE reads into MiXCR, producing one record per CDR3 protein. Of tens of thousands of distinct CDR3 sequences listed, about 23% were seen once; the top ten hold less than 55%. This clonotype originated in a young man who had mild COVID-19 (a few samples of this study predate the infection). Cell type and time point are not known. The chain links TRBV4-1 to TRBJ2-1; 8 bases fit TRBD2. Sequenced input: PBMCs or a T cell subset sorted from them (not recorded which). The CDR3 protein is CASSLGAGGPGEQFF. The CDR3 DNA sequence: TGCGCCAGCAGCCTAGGGGCGGGGGGCCCCGGTGAGCAGTTCTTC.